Shown below are 31 T cell receptor beta chains from a single sample sequenced in a study of identical twins. TCRdb reanalysed the 5' RACE reads using MiXCR and keeps one entry per CDR3 protein. Among about 890,000 distinct CDR3 sequences, 9% to 15% were seen once, and the ten largest hold about 1.5%. These data were also reused for a study on yellow fever vaccine responses in identical twins.

Sequenced input: PBMCs. These receptors all stem from a woman younger than 35 in good health.

This clonotype was found a few times. The chain employs TRBV14 and TRBJ2-5; D uncertain. The germline V and J ends were trimmed by 0 bases and 4 bases, with 9 bases remaining between them. The CDR3 consists of 14 residues. Germline values: CDR1 SGHDN, CDR2 FVKESK. CDR3 sequence (DNA): TGTGCCAGCAGCCAAGAATTCGGGTTAGAGACCCAGTACTTC. Translating gives CASSQEFGLETQYF.

The chain employs TRBV4-2 and TRBJ2-3; possible D gene TRBD2, 6 bases. The V gene lost 0 bases and the J gene lost 6 bases, with 16 bases spanning the gap. Germline CDR1 reads LGHNA; CDR2 reads YNFKEQ. The CDR3 totals 16 residues. CDR3: CASSQDRSGSRDTQYF. As DNA, the CDR3 is TGTGCCAGCAGCCAAGATAGAAGCGGGTCCAGGGATACGCAGTATTTT.

V is TRBV5-5 and J is TRBJ2-2; TRBD1 aligns across 8 bases. The J segment lost 0 bases and the V segment lost 4 bases, leaving 5 bases of the junction unmatched. Germline V gene data show CDR1 as SGHKS and CDR2 as YYEKEE (reference sequence). The CDR3 runs 16 residues. CDR3 sequence: CASSPEDRANTGELFF. Written as DNA, the CDR3 is TGTGCCAGCAGCCCAGAGGACAGGGCGAACACCGGGGAGCTGTTTTTT.

The sample holds a few counts of this clonotype. CDR3 sequence (DNA): TGTGCCACCAGCAGGGGACTAGCGGGAGGGAGCTCCTACAATGAGCAGTTCTTC. As protein: CATSRGLAGGSSYNEQFF. The chain employs TRBV15 and TRBJ2-1, with 16 bases that match TRBD2. V shed 3 bases, J shed 0 bases, and the junction held 2 bases outside the gene matches. CDR1 is LNHNV, CDR2 YYDKDF, per germline (reference sequence). The CDR3 length is 18 residues.

The sample holds many counts of this clonotype. The chain has TRBV12-3 or TRBV12-4 and TRBJ1-5; D remains ambiguous. This CDR3 has 16 amino acids. V lost 5 bases and J 4 bases, leaving 18 bases between the germline ends. The CDR3 bases are TGTGCCAGCAGTAGTGCCATGGCGGGTACTAATCAGCCCCAGCATTTT. It specifies CASSSAMAGTNQPQHF.

The gene calls are TRBV6-1 and TRBJ2-7; D is unresolved. Per the germline V gene, CDR1 is MNHNS and CDR2 is SASEGT. The CDR3 extends over 14 amino acids. V lost 3 bases and J lost 3, with 12 bases in between. CDR3 sequence reads: CASSDDSKGYEQYF. The CDR3, as DNA: TGTGCCAGCAGTGATGACTCCAAGGGCTACGAGCAGTACTTC.

This clonotype was counted between two and nine times. The chain uses TRBV6-1 and TRBJ2-3; the match to TRBD1 covers 8 bases. Losses at the gene ends were 1 base for V and 2 bases for J; bases not matched to a gene: 11. CDR3 size: 18 residues. CDR1 and CDR2 (germline): MNHNS, SASEGT. The CDR3 reads CASSEEGATGVLTDTQYF. In nucleotides, the CDR3 is TGTGCCAGCAGTGAAGAGGGGGCGACAGGGGTACTCACAGATACGCAGTATTTT.

This clonotype has more than one count but fewer than ten. V usage is TRBV2 and J usage is TRBJ2-7; tentatively, D is TRBD1 (6 bases). Germline V CDR1 and CDR2: SNHLY, FYNNEI. Trimming pared 7 bases from V and 1 base from J, leaving 11 bases between. This CDR3 is 13 amino acids long. The CDR3 DNA is TGTGCCAGCAAAACAGGGATTTCCTACGAGCAGTACGTC. Encoded protein: CASKTGISYEQYV.

This clonotype came up a few times. The rearrangement uses TRBV3-1 and TRBJ2-7; 10 bases are a match to TRBD1. J gave up 3 bases and V 5 bases, and 7 bases lay outside the gene matches. The CDR3 has 15 amino acids. Per the germline V gene, CDR1 is LGHDT and CDR2 is YNNKEL (reference sequence). As DNA, the CDR3 is TGTGCCAGCAGCAGACAGGGGGCCTCTCTCTACGAGCAGTACGTC. Translating gives CASSRQGASLYEQYV.

The chain joins TRBV15 to TRBJ2-5; maybe TRBD2 (6 bases). Trimming removed 8 bases from V and 1 base from J, with 14 bases in between. The CDR3 is 14 residues long. Germline loops: CDR1 LNHNV, CDR2 YYDKDF (reference sequence). CDR3 DNA sequence: TGTGCCACCGCGGGGCAACTCCTCCAAGAGACCCAGTACTTC. Its protein is CATAGQLLQETQYF.

This chain uses TRBV29-1 with TRBJ2-7; TRBD2 is a possible D gene (5 bases). Germline values: CDR1 SQVTM, CDR2 ANQGSEA. With 0 bases removed from V and 4 bases from J, the gap between germline ends came to 13 bases. The CDR3 spans 14 residues. The DNA for the CDR3 is TGCAGCGTTGAAGACCCAAACGGGGTTTACGAGCAGTACTTC. Protein: CSVEDPNGVYEQYF.

At least ten counts were recorded for this clonotype. The chain is built from TRBV3-1 and TRBJ2-7; 9 nucleotides match TRBD1. V gave up 3 bases and J gave up 3 bases; unmatched junction bases: 3. In germline, CDR1 is LGHDT, CDR2 YNNKEL (reference sequence). The CDR3 is made up of 14 amino acids. CDR3 sequence reads: CASSQRDRDYEQYF. The CDR3 DNA is TGTGCCAGCAGCCAGCGGGACAGGGACTACGAGCAGTACTTC.

This clonotype was observed a few times. The gene calls are TRBV5-1 and TRBJ2-5; TRBD1 matches 7 bases. Per the germline V gene, CDR1 is SGHRS and CDR2 is YFSETQ. With V trimmed by 4 bases and J by 0 bases, 9 bases remained unmatched. The CDR3 has 16 amino acids. The CDR3 sequence: CASSPPRTGNQETQYF. CDR3 sequence (DNA): TGCGCCAGCAGCCCACCCCGGACAGGAAACCAAGAGACCCAGTACTTC.

In its sample, this clonotype was seen many times. The chain joins TRBV5-5 to TRBJ2-2; 7 positions agree with TRBD1. J gave up 3 bases and V 2 bases, and 4 bases lay outside the gene matches. Looked up from germline, CDR1 is SGHKS and CDR2 is YYEKEE (reference sequence). CDR3 length: 15 amino acids. The CDR3 coding sequence is TGTGCCAGCAGCTTTCGACAGGGTGACACCGGGGAGCTGTTTTTT. Translation gives CASSFRQGDTGELFF.

The sample holds a few counts of this clonotype. This chain uses TRBV10-3 with TRBJ2-7, with 10 bases fitting TRBD2. Looked up from germline, CDR1 is ENHRY and CDR2 is SYGVKD. This CDR3 has 15 residues. The trim removed 4 bases at V and 2 bases at J, leaving 5 bases unmatched. The CDR3 protein is CAISGTSGTTYEQYF. DNA of the CDR3: TGTGCCATCAGTGGGACTAGCGGAACTACCTACGAGCAGTACTTC.

This chain links TRBV20-1 with TRBJ2-3, with D perhaps given as TRBD1 or TRBD2 (6 bases each). CDR3 length: 15 amino acids. The germline V gene encodes CDR1 DFQATT and CDR2 SNEGSKA (reference sequence). V was trimmed by 3 bases and J by 2 bases, leaving 15 bases between them. CDR3 sequence (DNA): TGCAGTGCTAGCTGGGTGGGGGGCGTCACAGATACGCAGTATTTT. Its translation is CSASWVGGVTDTQYF.

This clonotype was picked up a small number of times. V is TRBV28 and J is TRBJ2-3, with TRBD2 matching over 7 bases. CDR1 and CDR2 (germline): MDHEN, SYDVKM. The V gene end was trimmed by 5 bases and the J gene end by 0 bases; junction bases not matched to a gene: 11. This CDR3 spans 17 amino acids. The CDR3 DNA sequence: TGTGCCAGCAGTCCCCTGCGGAGTAGCGGGAGCACAGATACGCAGTATTTT. Translation gives CASSPLRSSGSTDTQYF.

This clonotype was seen at least ten times. The chain links TRBV5-1 to TRBJ2-7, with 8 bases aligning to TRBD1. Germline CDR1 is SGHRS and CDR2 is YFSETQ. V was clipped by 3 bases and J by 2 bases; unmatched bases: 1. The CDR3 sequence is 13 residues long. CDR3 coding DNA: TGCGCCAGCAGCTGGGACAGGACCTACGAGCAGTACTTC. It yields the protein CASSWDRTYEQYF. Together with reference TRBV5-1 and TRBJ2-7, the CDR3 gives the full variable domain: KAGVTQTPRYLIKTRGQQVTLSCSPISGHRSVSWYQQTPGQGLQFLFEYFSETQRNKGNFPGRFSGRQFSNSRSEMNVSTLELGDSALYLCASSWDRTYEQYFGPGTRLTVT.

The rearrangement uses TRBV29-1 and TRBJ2-1; no clear D. The CDR3 loop spans 13 amino acids. Looked up from germline, CDR1 is SQVTM and CDR2 is ANQGSEA. V lost 3 bases to trimming and J lost 4 bases, with 10 bases between them. For the CDR3, the DNA is TGCAGCGTTGAGTCCCTGGTGTACAATGAGCAGTTCTTC. Translation: CSVESLVYNEQFF.

V usage is TRBV7-6 and J usage is TRBJ1-2, with TRBD1 matching over 7 bases. Germline trimming cut 1 base from V and 7 bases from J; bases unmatched to any gene: 3. CDR3 length: 13 amino acids. CDR1 SGHVS and CDR2 FNYEAQ come from the germline V gene. This CDR3 is CASSLGRGVGYTF. CDR3 nucleotide sequence: TGTGCCAGCAGCTTAGGCAGGGGGGTTGGCTACACCTTC.

The J gene is TRBJ2-5, the V gene TRBV6-1, with D hard to call. The V and J ends lost 6 bases and 2 bases respectively, with 16 bases between them. Germline V gene data show CDR1 as MNHNS and CDR2 as SASEGT. The CDR3 has 15 amino acids. The CDR3 region has the DNA TGTGCCAGCAGACGACGTGGCAGATTACAAGAGACCCAGTACTTC. This gives the protein CASRRRGRLQETQYF.

The rearrangement links TRBV7-9 to TRBJ1-1; weak D call: TRBD1 (6 bases). CDR3 size: 14 residues. Germline CDR1 SEHNR, CDR2 FQNEAQ (reference sequence). The V end lost 2 bases, the J end lost 4 bases, and 11 bases lay between the germline ends. The CDR3 DNA reads as TGTGCCAGCAGCTTATTACAGGGAGCCACTGAAGCTTTCTTT. Translating it yields CASSLLQGATEAFF.

This clonotype was seen at least ten times. The chain has TRBV3-1 and TRBJ2-1; possibly TRBD2 for D (5 bases). Germline CDR1 is LGHDT and CDR2 is YNNKEL (reference sequence). The V end was cut by 8 bases, the J end by 1 base, with 12 bases between. This CDR3 spans 14 amino acids. CDR3 sequence: CASSGEGSYNEQFF. The CDR3 nucleotides read TGTGCCAGCTCCGGGGAAGGATCCTACAATGAGCAGTTCTTC.

The chain carries TRBV9 and TRBJ1-4, with D possibly matching TRBD1 (6 bases). Germline CDR1 and CDR2: SGDLS and YYNGEE. Trimming stripped 6 bases from V and 8 bases from J, with 17 bases between. The length of the CDR3 is 14 residues. This CDR3 is CASTDRSDSEKLFF. The CDR3 DNA follows: TGTGCCAGCACCGACAGGTCTGATTCCGAAAAACTGTTTTTT.

The chain uses TRBV20-1 and TRBJ1-2; the D gene is possibly TRBD1 (5 bases). CDR1 is DFQATT and CDR2 is SNEGSKA in the germline V gene (reference sequence). Trimming removed 5 bases from V and 3 bases from J, with 13 bases in between. This CDR3 spans 13 amino acids. As DNA, the CDR3 is TGCAGTGCTCGGGCAGGGTCTCACTATGGCTACACCTTC. Its protein is CSARAGSHYGYTF.

The V call is TRBV20-1, the J call TRBJ2-1; 7 bases align to TRBD2. CDR3 length equals 15 residues. The V gene end was trimmed by 5 bases and the J gene end by 7 bases; junction bases not matched to a gene: 14. The germline CDR1 and CDR2 sequences are DFQATT and SNEGSKA (reference sequence). In DNA form, the CDR3 reads TGCAGTGCTCCGAACGGGGGGACGGCCCGTAATGAGCAGTTCTTC. This codes for CSAPNGGTARNEQFF.

The J gene is TRBJ2-1, the V gene TRBV20-1; 10 bases agree with TRBD2. The trim removed 6 bases at V and 2 bases at J, leaving 13 bases unmatched. This CDR3 is built from 17 residues. CDR1 is DFQATT and CDR2 is SNEGSKA in the germline V gene (reference sequence). CDR3 DNA sequence: TGCAGTGCGGGGCGGCTAGCGGGAGCTAGCACCTACAATGAGCAGTTCTTC. This gives the protein CSAGRLAGASTYNEQFF.

CDR3: CSARGPSGGVWDTQYF. The CDR3 bases are TGCAGTGCTAGGGGACCTAGCGGGGGGGTGTGGGATACGCAGTATTTT. V gene TRBV20-1 combines with J gene TRBJ2-3; the match to TRBD2 covers 12 bases. Germline CDR1 DFQATT, CDR2 SNEGSKA (reference sequence). Losses at the gene ends were 3 bases for V and 6 bases for J; bases not matched to a gene: 10. There are 16 residues in the CDR3.

This clonotype showed up just a few times. The genes are TRBV11-2 and TRBJ2-1; no clear D gene. V lost 2 bases and J 2 bases, leaving 13 bases between the germline ends. CDR3 length equals 16 residues. Germline values: CDR1 SGHAT, CDR2 FQNNGV. The CDR3 loop reads CASSLFAPRTYNEQFF. DNA for the CDR3: TGTGCCAGCAGCTTATTTGCCCCGCGGACCTACAATGAGCAGTTCTTC.

This clonotype was counted ten times or more. V is TRBV21-1 and J is TRBJ1-5. TRBV21-1 is deemed a pseudogene. The CDR3 extends over 14 amino acids. The CDR3 nucleotides read TGTGCCAGCAGCAAAGGGTTTAGCAATCAGCCCCAGCATTTT. It codes for CASSKGFSNQPQHF.

The genes are TRBV27 and TRBJ2-5; 7 positions agree with TRBD2. The CDR3 contains 15 residues. Germline trimming cut 2 bases from V and 7 bases from J; bases unmatched to any gene: 10. The germline gives CDR1 MNHEY, CDR2 SMNVEV (reference sequence). The CDR3 region is CASSLRAGEEGTQYF. The CDR3 nucleotides read TGTGCCAGCAGTTTAAGGGCGGGAGAAGAGGGGACCCAGTACTTC.